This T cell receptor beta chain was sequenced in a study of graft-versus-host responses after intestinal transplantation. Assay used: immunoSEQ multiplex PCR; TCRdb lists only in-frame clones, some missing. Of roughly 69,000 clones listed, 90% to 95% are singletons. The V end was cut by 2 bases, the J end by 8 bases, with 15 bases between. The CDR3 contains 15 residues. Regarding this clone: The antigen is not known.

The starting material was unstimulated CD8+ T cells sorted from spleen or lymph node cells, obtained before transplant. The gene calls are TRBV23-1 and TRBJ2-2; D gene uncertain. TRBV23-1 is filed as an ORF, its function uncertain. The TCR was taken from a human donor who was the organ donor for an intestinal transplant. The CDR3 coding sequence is TGCGCCAGCAGTCAAGAAGCGACGCACGGGGGGGAGCTGTTTTTT. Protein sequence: CASSQEATHGGELFF.